These 29 T cell receptor beta chains were all obtained from the same sample, sequenced in a study of Graves' ophthalmopathy and Graves' hyperthyroidism (dated by TCRdb to 2016 to 2019). Instrument on record: Illumina HiSeq 2000. For repertoire sequencing, the TCR beta CDR3 regions were amplified from RNA transcripts. HTBI primers and the Qiagen OneStep RT-PCR kit were used in a first-round RT-PCR, which was followed by a second-round multiplex PCR, size selection and purification. TCRdb trimmed the raw reads at Q25, called clones with MiXCR and kept productive beta chains. Every distinct CDR3 protein forms one entry, paired with its most common genes and DNA. This sample gives 450,000 or so distinct CDR3 sequences in total; approximately 14% of them show up just once. Together, the top ten hold 9.8% of the sample. Sequencing was carried out using blood. The source of these receptors is a woman aged 30 to 39 with Graves' ophthalmopathy. Donor details come from another sample of the same person, matched by shared clones.

Only a few counts were recorded for this clonotype. The chain joins TRBV4-2 to TRBJ2-7; 10 bases line up with TRBD2. Unmatched junction bases numbered 2, after V lost 0 bases and J lost 0 bases. Germline V CDR1 and CDR2: LGHNA, YNFKEQ. The CDR3 runs 16 residues. The DNA of the CDR3 is TGTGCCAGCAGCCAAGATGCTAGCGGGGGCTCCTACGAGCAGTACTTC. Translated, it gives CASSQDASGGSYEQYF.

The chain recombines TRBV19 with TRBJ1-2; 12 nucleotides agree with TRBD1. The J segment lost 2 bases and the V segment lost 6 bases, leaving 4 bases of the junction unmatched. CDR1 is LNHDA, CDR2 SQIVND, per germline (reference sequence). CDR3 length: 15 residues. CDR3 sequence: CASRVGTGGNYGYTF. CDR3 coding DNA: TGTGCCAGTAGGGTCGGGACAGGGGGCAACTATGGCTACACCTTC. Full variable domain (rest looked up from reference TRBV19 and TRBJ1-2): DGGITQSPKYLFRKEGQNVTLSCEQNLNHDAMYWYRQDPGQGLRLIYYSQIVNDFQKGDIAEGYSVSREKKESFPLTVTSAQKNPTAFYLCASRVGTGGNYGYTFGSGTRLTVV.

This clonotype was counted at least ten times. The chain is built from TRBV6-1 and TRBJ2-5; TRBD2 aligns across 9 bases. This CDR3 spans 13 amino acids. Germline CDR1 MNHNS, CDR2 SASEGT. V trimming: 8 bases; J trimming: 5 bases; junction bases outside the gene matches: 6. The CDR3 nucleotides read TGTGCCAGCCTAGATAGCGGGAGCGAGACCCAGTACTTC. It specifies CASLDSGSETQYF.

This clonotype was observed a few times. The chain couples TRBV4-3 to TRBJ2-7; D uncertain. V was cut by 0 bases and J by 3 bases, with 12 bases left in between. The CDR3 covers 15 residues. CDR1 and CDR2 (germline): LGHNA, YSLEER. CDR3 DNA sequence: TGCGCCAGCAGCCAAGATGGCAGGTACTTCTACGAGCAGTACTTC. Its translation: CASSQDGRYFYEQYF.

This clonotype occurred many times. This chain links TRBV28 with TRBJ1-5; D gene uncertain. CDR3 length equals 12 residues. V was pared by 7 bases and J by 6 bases, with 10 bases between. From germline, CDR1 is MDHEN and CDR2 SYDVKM. CDR3 sequence: CASTRGSQPQHF. The CDR3 bases are TGTGCCAGCACCCGCGGGAGTCAGCCCCAGCATTTT. Combining the CDR3 with reference TRBV28 and TRBJ1-5 gives the whole variable domain DVKVTQSSRYLVKRTGEKVFLECVQDMDHENMFWYRQDPGLGLRLIYFSYDVKMKEKGDIPEGYSVSREKKERFSLILESASTNQTSMYLCASTRGSQPQHFGDGTRLSIL.

This clonotype came up once. V and J are TRBV6-4 and TRBJ1-5; no definite D call. The ends were cut back, 1 base at V and 0 bases at J, with 16 bases in the middle. The CDR3 length is 18 residues. Germline V gene sequence: CDR1 MRHNA, CDR2 SNTAGT. CDR3 loop: CASSDFGPYFVSNQPQHF. The CDR3 DNA is TGTGCCAGCAGTGACTTCGGACCATACTTCGTTAGCAATCAGCCCCAGCATTTT.

V usage is TRBV30 and J usage is TRBJ1-1; D gene uncertain. CDR1 GTSNPN and CDR2 SVGIG come from the germline V gene (reference sequence). V was cut by 4 bases and J by 0 bases, with 9 bases left in between. The length of the CDR3 is 13 residues. CDR3 loop: CAWNAEMNTEAFF. The CDR3 DNA follows: TGTGCCTGGAATGCAGAAATGAACACTGAAGCTTTCTTT.

This clonotype was counted only a few times. Here the CDR3 reads CASNPQAASTDTQYF. The CDR3 nucleotides read TGCGCCAGCAACCCCCAAGCGGCTAGCACAGATACGCAGTATTTT. The chain has TRBV5-1 and TRBJ2-3, with D perhaps matching TRBD2 (5 bases). The CDR3 has 15 residues. The V gene lost 6 bases and the J gene lost 0 bases, with 14 bases spanning the gap. Germline CDR1 SGHRS, CDR2 YFSETQ.

This clonotype was seen more than once but under ten times. The gene calls are TRBV6-2 or TRBV6-3 and TRBJ1-1; D gene unclear. The CDR3 totals 13 residues. CDR1 and CDR2 from the germline V gene are MNHEY and SVGEGT. Between the trimmed V and J ends, which lost 7 bases and 6 bases, there was a span of 15 bases. The CDR3 loop reads CASTRTPVAEAFF. CDR3 bases: TGTGCCAGCACCAGGACCCCAGTTGCTGAAGCTTTCTTT.

This clonotype was detected a few times. The rearrangement uses TRBV7-9 and TRBJ1-1; D unclear. In germline, CDR1 is SEHNR, CDR2 FQNEAQ (reference sequence). V gave up 1 base and J gave up 3 bases, with 9 bases separating them. CDR3 size: 14 residues. The CDR3, as DNA: TGTGCCAGCAGCTTAGAGGGAATGGACACTGAAGCTTTCTTT. Translation gives CASSLEGMDTEAFF.

This clonotype was observed at least ten times. V is TRBV20-1 and J is TRBJ1-2; D may be TRBD1 (5 bases). V lost 2 bases and J lost 7, with 20 bases in between. The CDR3 contains 15 residues. Germline V lookup: CDR1 DFQATT, CDR2 SNEGSKA (reference sequence). The CDR3 protein is CSARPGVGTFAGYTF. As DNA, the CDR3 is TGCAGTGCTAGACCGGGGGTCGGGACCTTCGCTGGCTACACCTTC.

A few counts support this clonotype. Because the CDR3 is missing its conserved closing phenylalanine or tryptophan, this is likely a read error. The DNA is left out, because the CDR3 cannot be placed on it with certainty; the CDR3 is given as TCRdb lists it. This sequence joins TRBV12-3 or TRBV12-4 and TRBJ2-2; TRBD1 is the table's D call and was not checked against the DNA. The CDR3 spans 15 residues, counting both ends. CDR3 residues: CASRTGTVTTGELLL.

This clonotype was seen at least ten times. This chain joins TRBV27 and TRBJ2-7, with TRBD1 identical over 7 bases. The CDR3 covers 13 residues. Germline V gives CDR1 MNHEY, CDR2 SMNVEV (reference sequence). V dropped 3 bases and J dropped 8; count of bases not matched to a gene: 7. In DNA form, the CDR3 reads TGTGCCAGCAGTTTGGCTCCGACAGGGAAGCAGTACTTC. It codes for CASSLAPTGKQYF.

A remark on this clonotype: This may come from a read error, since a much larger clone is one base off. The chain carries TRBV15 and TRBJ2-7; no clear D. The CDR3 loop spans 14 amino acids. Germline V lookup: CDR1 LNHNV, CDR2 YYDKDF (reference sequence). DNA of the CDR3: TGTGTCACCAGCAGAGCCCAGGCAGCCTACGAGCAGTACTTC. This gives the protein CVTSRAQAAYEQYF. The entire variable domain, with the rest obtained from reference TRBV15 and TRBJ2-7, is as follows: DAMVIQNPRYQVTQFGKPVTLSCSQTLNHNVMYWYQQKSSQAPKLLFHYYDKDFNNEADTPDNFQSRRPNTSFCFLDIRSPGLGDTAMYLCVTSRAQAAYEQYFGPGTRLTVT.

The table lists this clonotype with many counts. The chain's CDR3 is CSARKSDRSLHYGYTF. The CDR3 DNA reads as TGCAGTGCTAGAAAAAGTGACAGAAGCCTGCACTATGGCTACACCTTC. The genes are TRBV20-1 and TRBJ1-2; D may be TRBD1 (5 bases). Trimming left V 2 bases short and J 3 bases short, with 19 bases between. Per germline, CDR1 DFQATT and CDR2 SNEGSKA (reference sequence). The CDR3 sequence is 16 residues long.

The chain employs TRBV4-1 and TRBJ2-7; D is possibly TRBD1 or TRBD2 (6 bases each). The CDR3 loop spans 17 amino acids. V lost 1 base, J lost 2 bases, and 18 bases lay in between. The germline CDR1 and CDR2 sequences are MGHRA and YSYEKL. Here the CDR3 reads CASSQGGAGIMTYEQYF. The CDR3 DNA reads as TGCGCCAGCAGCCAAGGGGGGGCGGGAATCATGACCTACGAGCAGTACTTC.

This clonotype was seen at least ten times. The chain recombines TRBV15 with TRBJ1-3; no clear D gene. CDR1 is LNHNV and CDR2 is YYDKDF in the germline V gene (reference sequence). This CDR3 contains 14 residues. With 0 bases removed from V and 3 bases from J, the gap between germline ends came to 6 bases. The CDR3 reads CATSREGVGNTIYF. The CDR3 bases are TGTGCCACCAGCAGAGAAGGTGTTGGAAACACCATATATTTT.

There are many counts of this clonotype. The chain joins TRBV10-3 to TRBJ1-5, with unresolved D. CDR1 and CDR2 from the germline V gene are ENHRY and SYGVKD. The CDR3 loop spans 14 amino acids. V dropped 6 bases and J dropped 4 bases, with 13 bases sitting between them. CDR3 nucleotides: TGTGCCATCAGAGACATCGGACGGAATCAGCCCCAGCATTTT. This encodes CAIRDIGRNQPQHF.

This clonotype was recorded many times. An end of the junction does not agree with germline; a read error may underlie this. The CDR3 here is CASSLYGEPSSEQYF. In DNA, the CDR3 is TGTGCCAGCAGTTTATATGGGGAGCCCTCCTCCGAGCAGTACTTC. This rearrangement joins TRBV28 to TRBJ2-7, with a tentative D call TRBD2 (5 bases). The CDR3 covers 15 residues. CDR1 and CDR2 from the germline V gene are MDHEN and SYDVKM.

This clonotype appeared a few times. The chain couples TRBV18 to TRBJ2-5; tentative D call: TRBD2 (5 bases). Deletions cut 0 bases from V and 5 bases from J, with 13 bases between. There are 15 residues in the CDR3. CDR1 is KGHSH, CDR2 LQKENI, per germline. The CDR3 nucleotides are TGTGCCAGCTCACCACCGGCGGGCCCGGGGGAGACCCAGTACTTC. Translated, it gives CASSPPAGPGETQYF.

This clonotype was observed many times. This rearrangement joins TRBV6-1 to TRBJ1-1, with a weak D call TRBD1 (5 bases). The CDR3 runs to 14 residues. CDR1 is MNHNS and CDR2 is SASEGT in the germline V gene. Trimming removed 3 bases at V and 3 bases at J, with 11 bases between. In nucleotides, the CDR3 is TGTGCCAGCAGTGACAGGGTTTCGGACACTGAAGCTTTCTTT. Translating it yields CASSDRVSDTEAFF.

This clonotype came up many times. The gene calls are TRBV27 and TRBJ1-5, with 7 bases matching TRBD1. The germline V gene encodes CDR1 MNHEY and CDR2 SMNVEV (reference sequence). The V and J ends lost 8 bases and 6 bases, in that order; junction bases with no gene match: 10. The CDR3 contains 14 residues. CDR3 coding DNA: TGTGCCAGCGCGACAGGGTTAAAGGGTCAGCCCCAGCATTTT. This encodes CASATGLKGQPQHF.

At least ten counts were recorded for this clonotype. V is TRBV20-1 and J is TRBJ1-1; D call uncertain. Germline CDR1 DFQATT, CDR2 SNEGSKA (reference sequence). Trimming removed 0 bases at V and 1 base at J, with 6 bases between. The CDR3 loop spans 13 amino acids. CDR3 sequence reads: CSARDGANTEAFF. CDR3 sequence (DNA): TGCAGTGCTAGAGATGGAGCGAACACTGAAGCTTTCTTT.

Notes on this clonotype: A much bigger clone sits one base away, suggesting this may be a read error. The genes are TRBV11-1 and TRBJ1-1; 10 bases line up with TRBD1. CDR3 length: 16 residues. Germline values: CDR1 SGHAT, CDR2 FQDESV (reference sequence). The DNA of the CDR3 is TGTGCCAGCAGCTTTGGACAGGGGGTAGGCAACGCTGAATCTTTCTTT. Translated, it gives CASSFGQGVGNAESFF. Complete variable domain (other parts from reference TRBV11-1 and TRBJ1-1): EAEVAQSPRYKITEKSQAVAFWCDPISGHATLYWYRQILGQGPELLVQFQDESVVDDSQLPKDRFSAERLKGVDSTLKIQPAELGDSAMYLCASSFGQGVGNAESFFGQGTRLTVV.

This clonotype has ten or more counts. Written as DNA, the CDR3 is TGCGCCAGCAGCTGGGCAAATACCTACGAGCAGTACTTC. Translating it yields CASSWANTYEQYF. This chain links TRBV5-1 with TRBJ2-7; no clear D. Germline loops: CDR1 SGHRS, CDR2 YFSETQ. The CDR3 extends over 13 amino acids. Deletions cut 3 bases from V and 2 bases from J, with 9 bases between.

This chain connects TRBV28 to TRBJ1-1; maybe TRBD1 (5 bases). The CDR3 totals 12 residues. V was cut by 6 bases and J by 7 bases, with 12 bases left in between. Germline values: CDR1 MDHEN, CDR2 SYDVKM. The CDR3 loop reads CASSQGVGEAFF. The CDR3 bases are TGTGCCAGCAGCCAAGGGGTTGGTGAAGCTTTCTTT.

In the case of this clonotype: This may stem from a read error, because a much larger clone lies one nucleotide away. V and J are TRBV19 and TRBJ2-2; D uncertain. The CDR3 is 11 residues long. CDR1 LNHDA and CDR2 SQIVND come from the germline V gene (reference sequence). V was clipped by 3 bases and J by 6 bases, with 2 bases between them. The CDR3 coding sequence is TGTGCCAGTAGTATCTCCGGGGAGCTGTTTTTT. Protein: CASSISGELFF. Using reference TRBV19 and TRBJ2-2 for the parts outside the CDR3, the full variable domain is DGGITQSPKYLFRKEGQNVTLSCEQNLNHDAMYWYRQDPGQGLRLIYYSQIVNDFQKGDIAEGYSVSREKKESFPLTVTSAQKNPTAFYLCASSISGELFFGEGSRLTVL.

This clonotype was counted many times. The chain employs TRBV28 and TRBJ1-2; 8 nucleotides match TRBD1. Germline trimming cut 5 bases from V and 6 bases from J; bases unmatched to any gene: 14. The CDR3 length is 16 residues. Germline CDR1 is MDHEN and CDR2 is SYDVKM. The CDR3 loop is CASSHPSRQGLDGYTF. For the CDR3, the DNA is TGTGCCAGCAGTCACCCGTCACGACAGGGGCTGGATGGCTACACCTTC.

This clonotype was seen ten or more times. This rearrangement joins TRBV27 to TRBJ2-7, with TRBD2 matching over 10 bases. Germline assignment: CDR1 MNHEY and CDR2 SMNVEV (reference sequence). This CDR3 is 14 amino acids long. Trimming cost V 5 bases and J 2 bases; bases outside gene matches: 3. The CDR3 loop is CASSRTSGAYEQYF. CDR3 sequence (DNA): TGTGCCAGCAGTCGGACTAGCGGAGCCTACGAGCAGTACTTC.